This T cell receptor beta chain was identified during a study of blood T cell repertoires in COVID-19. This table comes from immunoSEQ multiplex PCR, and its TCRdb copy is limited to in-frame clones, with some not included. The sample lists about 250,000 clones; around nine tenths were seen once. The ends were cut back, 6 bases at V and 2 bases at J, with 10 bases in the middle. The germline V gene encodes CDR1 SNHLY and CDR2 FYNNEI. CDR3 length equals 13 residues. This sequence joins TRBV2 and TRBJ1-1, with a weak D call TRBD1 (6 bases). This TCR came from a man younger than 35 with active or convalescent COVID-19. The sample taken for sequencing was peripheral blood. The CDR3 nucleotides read TGTGCCAGCAGGGCGGACAGAAACACTGAAGCTTTCTTT. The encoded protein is CASRADRNTEAFF.